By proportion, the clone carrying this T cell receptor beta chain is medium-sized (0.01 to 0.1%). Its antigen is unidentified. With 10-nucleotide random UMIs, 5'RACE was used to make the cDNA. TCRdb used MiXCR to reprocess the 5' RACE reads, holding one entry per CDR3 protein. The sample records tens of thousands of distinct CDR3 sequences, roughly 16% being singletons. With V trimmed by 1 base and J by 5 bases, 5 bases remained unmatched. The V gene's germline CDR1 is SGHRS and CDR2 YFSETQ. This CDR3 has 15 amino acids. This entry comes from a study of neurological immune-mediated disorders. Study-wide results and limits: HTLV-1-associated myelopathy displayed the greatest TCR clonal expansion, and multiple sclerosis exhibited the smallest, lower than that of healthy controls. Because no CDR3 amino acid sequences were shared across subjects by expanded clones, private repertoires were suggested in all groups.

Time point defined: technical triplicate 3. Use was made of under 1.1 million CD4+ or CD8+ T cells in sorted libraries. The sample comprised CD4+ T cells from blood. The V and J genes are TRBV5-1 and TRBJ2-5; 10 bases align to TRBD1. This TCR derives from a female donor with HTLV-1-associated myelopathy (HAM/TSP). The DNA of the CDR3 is TGCGCCAGCAGCTTGAGCGGGACAGGGGAGGAGACCCAGTACTTC. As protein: CASSLSGTGEETQYF.